This TCR beta chain is from a study of control samples from healthy donors and cancer patients. CDR1 is PRHDT, CDR2 FYEKMQ, per germline (reference sequence). The CDR3 sequence is 15 residues long. Trimming left V 3 bases short and J 5 bases short, with 13 bases between. Generated by immunoSEQ multiplex PCR, the TCRdb table keeps only in-frame clones and is missing some. The table shows 55,000 to 70,000 clones, with under 95% occurring only once. The rearrangement links TRBV13 to TRBJ2-2; no definite D call. The TCR originated in a man aged 25-40 years with colorectal cancer. The sequenced sample consisted of PBMCs. DNA of the CDR3: TGTGCCAGCAGCTTTATGGGTACGGGTACCGGGGAGCTGTTTTTT. Its protein product is CASSFMGTGTGELFF.